The 25 T cell receptor beta chains below were found in one sample sequenced in a study of OX40 agonist ivuxolimab in advanced cancers. The assay was immunoSEQ multiplex PCR, and TCRdb's table has in-frame clones only and misses some. Among about 100,000 clones listed, approximately 89% were seen once. The sample here was CD4+ or CD8+ T cells sorted from blood, taken in a trial of the OX40 agonist ivuxolimab. The receptor set was obtained from an adult with an advanced solid tumor such as melanoma, head and neck, liver or kidney cancer.

The rearrangement uses TRBV5-1 and TRBJ1-1; D might be TRBD1 (6 bases). V lost 0 bases and J lost 5, with 11 bases in between. This CDR3 is 14 amino acids long. Germline V gene sequence: CDR1 SGHRS, CDR2 YFSETQ. DNA of the CDR3: TGCGCCAGCAGCTTGGGGAAAACAGGGACTGAAGCTTTCTTT. It translates to CASSLGKTGTEAFF.

The rearrangement joins TRBV30 to TRBJ1-1; 7 bases match TRBD1. V gave up 5 bases and J gave up 0 bases; unmatched junction bases: 3. The germline V gene has CDR1 GTSNPN and CDR2 SVGIG (reference sequence). The CDR3 loop spans 13 amino acids. The CDR3 DNA reads as TGTGCCTGGGAGGGACAGTTGAACACTGAAGCTTTCTTT. Translating it yields CAWEGQLNTEAFF.

The genes are TRBV11-3 and TRBJ1-1; tentative D call: TRBD1 (6 bases). The CDR3 totals 15 residues. Trimming removed 3 bases at V and 1 base at J, with 12 bases between. Per the germline V gene, CDR1 is SGHNT and CDR2 is YENEEA. The CDR3 reads CASSLDSDRNTEAFF. In DNA form, the CDR3 reads TGTGCCAGCAGCTTGGATTCGGACAGGAACACTGAAGCTTTCTTT.

This clone was picked up a small number of times. This CDR3 is CASSPPSRGFTDTQYF. In DNA form, the CDR3 reads TGTGCCAGCTCACCCCCTTCCCGGGGGTTCACAGATACGCAGTATTTT. The chain combines TRBV18 with TRBJ2-3; D is possibly TRBD2 (6 bases). CDR1 is KGHSH, CDR2 LQKENI, per germline. This CDR3 is 16 amino acids long. The V and J ends lost 3 bases and 2 bases respectively, with 15 bases between them. Complete variable domain (other parts from reference TRBV18 and TRBJ2-3): NAGVMQNPRHLVRRRGQEARLRCSPMKGHSHVYWYRQLPEEGLKFMVYLQKENIIDESGMPKERFSAEFPKEGPSILRIQQVVRGDSAAYFCASSPPSRGFTDTQYFGPGTRLTVL.

The gene calls are TRBV21-1 and TRBJ1-1; the D call TRBD1 from the table was never checked on the DNA. TRBV21-1 is listed as a pseudogene. This CDR3 contains 14 residues. The CDR3 bases are TGTGCCAGCAGCAAAGGGGACAGGGCCACTGAAGCTTTCTTT. Encoded protein: CASSKGDRATEAFF.

This clone was picked up one time. The chain recombines TRBV19 with TRBJ2-6, with D maybe TRBD2 (6 bases). Looked up from germline, CDR1 is LNHDA and CDR2 is SQIVND (reference sequence). This CDR3 has 17 residues. V was shortened by 2 bases and J by 0 bases, with 11 bases between the two germline ends. CDR3 in DNA: TGTGCCAGTAGTATACAGGGACTTCCCTCTGGGGCCAACGTCCTGACTTTC. This encodes CASSIQGLPSGANVLTF.

The chain employs TRBV11-2 and TRBJ1-3; D is ambiguous. In germline, CDR1 is SGHAT, CDR2 FQNNGV. The CDR3 contains 14 residues. Trimming stripped 0 bases from V and 4 bases from J, with 7 bases between. CDR3: CASSLDIVGNTIYF. In DNA, the CDR3 is TGTGCCAGCAGCTTAGACATTGTAGGAAACACCATATATTTT.

V usage is TRBV19 and J usage is TRBJ2-6; 10 bases agree with TRBD1. The CDR3 is made up of 16 amino acids. V lost 10 bases and J lost 1; bases outside the gene matches: 7. Germline V gene data show CDR1 as LNHDA and CDR2 as SQIVND (reference sequence). CDR3 amino acids: CATVTGGRSGANVLTF. The CDR3 bases are TGTGCCACCGTGACAGGGGGCAGGTCTGGGGCCAACGTCCTGACTTTC. Full variable domain (outside the CDR3, taken from reference TRBV19 and TRBJ2-6): DGGITQSPKYLFRKEGQNVTLSCEQNLNHDAMYWYRQDPGQGLRLIYYSQIVNDFQKGDIAEGYSVSREKKESFPLTVTSAQKNPTAFYLCATVTGGRSGANVLTFGAGSRLTVL.

DNA of the CDR3: TGTGCCAGCAGCTCAATACCAGGGGCACTGAACACTGAAGCTTTCTTT. Its protein product is CASSSIPGALNTEAFF. The V call is TRBV7-6, the J call TRBJ1-1, with a weak D call TRBD1 (6 bases). V was cut by 4 bases and J by 0 bases, with 15 bases left in between. This CDR3 has 16 residues. The V gene's germline CDR1 is SGHVS and CDR2 FNYEAQ.

The chain is built from TRBV6-1 and TRBJ1-5, with a weak D call TRBD1 (6 bases). V lost 8 bases and J lost 4, with 18 bases in between. Germline V gives CDR1 MNHNS, CDR2 SASEGT. This CDR3 region has 15 residues. CDR3 sequence: CASRRGSQSNQPQHF. In DNA, the CDR3 is TGTGCCAGCCGAAGGGGGAGCCAATCTAATCAGCCCCAGCATTTT.

This rearrangement joins TRBV25-1 to TRBJ1-1; D not certain. The germline gives CDR1 MGHDK, CDR2 SYGVNS. V was pared by 8 bases and J by 3 bases, with 7 bases between. The CDR3 spans 11 residues. In nucleotides, the CDR3 is TGTGCCAGCGTAGGCTACACTGAAGCTTTCTTT. This sequence encodes CASVGYTEAFF. Full variable domain (remainder filled in from reference TRBV25-1 and TRBJ1-1): EADIYQTPRYLVIGTGKKITLECSQTMGHDKMYWYQQDPGMELHLIHYSYGVNSTEKGDLSSESTVSRIRTEHFPLTLESARPSHTSQYLCASVGYTEAFFGQGTRLTVV.

This sequence joins TRBV5-4 and TRBJ2-5, with 9 bases aligning to TRBD1. With 4 bases clipped from V and 4 bases from J, the junction kept 11 bases outside the gene matches. The CDR3 loop spans 16 amino acids. CDR1 and CDR2 from the germline V gene are SGHNT and YYREEE (reference sequence). The chain's CDR3 is CASSTLLQGAGETQYF. CDR3 nucleotide sequence: TGTGCCAGCAGCACTCTTTTACAGGGGGCTGGAGAGACCCAGTACTTC.

J is TRBJ2-3 and V is TRBV19; D is uncertain. Germline loops: CDR1 LNHDA, CDR2 SQIVND (reference sequence). The V end was cut by 7 bases, the J end by 5 bases, with 7 bases between. The CDR3 is made up of 11 amino acids. This chain's CDR3 is CASKAIDTQYF. The CDR3 DNA sequence: TGTGCCAGTAAGGCGATAGATACGCAGTATTTT.

In the case of this clone: Other DNA sequences in the same sample also yield this CDR3. CDR3 in DNA: TGTGCCAGCAGTTTGCCCGACAGGGTCAGGAACGAGCAGTTCTTC. This gives the protein CASSLPDRVRNEQFF. This chain links TRBV28 with TRBJ2-1; 7 positions match TRBD1. Trimming took 3 bases from V and 10 from J; bases not matched to a gene: 12. Germline assignment: CDR1 MDHEN and CDR2 SYDVKM. The CDR3 sequence is 15 residues long.

This clone was observed a handful of times. The V and J genes are TRBV5-1 and TRBJ2-7; 10 bases match TRBD2. Germline V gene data show CDR1 as SGHRS and CDR2 as YFSETQ. There are 15 residues in the CDR3. Losses at the gene ends were 2 bases for V and 3 bases for J; bases not matched to a gene: 5. The CDR3 loop is CASSFRLAGDYEQYF. CDR3 nucleotide sequence: TGCGCCAGCAGCTTCCGGCTAGCGGGAGACTACGAGCAGTACTTC.

The chain recombines TRBV5-4 with TRBJ1-4, with D possibly being TRBD1 (5 bases). Trimming left V 4 bases short and J 12 bases short, with 13 bases between. The germline CDR1 and CDR2 sequences are SGHNT and YYREEE (reference sequence). The CDR3 spans 12 residues. CDR3 protein: CASSTGGAELFF. The CDR3 nucleotides are TGTGCCAGCAGCACCGGTGGGGCGGAACTGTTTTTT.

The chain uses TRBV29-1 and TRBJ2-1, with D perhaps being TRBD1 or TRBD2 (7 bases each). Germline loops: CDR1 SQVTM, CDR2 ANQGSEA. The V and J ends lost 4 bases and 6 bases respectively, with 19 bases between them. The CDR3 extends over 15 amino acids. In nucleotides, the CDR3 is TGCAGCGTTGTTCCAGGGGGGGGCTCTCGCAATGAGCAGTTCTTC. The encoded protein is CSVVPGGGSRNEQFF.

To note about this clone: Additional DNA sequences in this sample encode the identical CDR3. This chain links TRBV19 with TRBJ1-5; the D gene is possibly TRBD1 (6 bases). The CDR3 runs to 14 residues. Deletions cut 3 bases from V and 4 bases from J, with 10 bases between. Germline-derived CDR1 and CDR2 are LNHDA and SQIVND (reference sequence). The CDR3 coding sequence is TGTGCCAGTAGTATCCTTCAGGGGAATCAGCCCCAGCATTTT. As protein: CASSILQGNQPQHF.

The V and J genes are TRBV10-3 and TRBJ2-2; TRBD2 aligns across 7 bases. The CDR3 is 16 amino acids. V lost 4 bases and J lost 3; bases outside the gene matches: 8. The germline V gene has CDR1 ENHRY and CDR2 SYGVKD. The CDR3 DNA reads TGTGCCATCAGTGTAGGTGGGAGGGCCGACACCGGGGAGCTGTTTTTT. Translation gives CAISVGGRADTGELFF.

The chain is built from TRBV30 and TRBJ2-1; 15 bases agree with TRBD2. V lost 5 bases, J lost 0 bases, and 5 bases stayed unmatched. The germline gives CDR1 GTSNPN, CDR2 SVGIG (reference sequence). This CDR3 contains 17 residues. The CDR3 spells CAWAGLAGGSSYNEQFF. CDR3 bases: TGTGCCTGGGCCGGACTAGCGGGAGGGAGCTCCTACAATGAGCAGTTCTTC.

The chain carries TRBV4-1 and TRBJ2-7; TRBD2 aligns across 11 bases. This CDR3 region has 18 residues. V trimming: 3 bases; J trimming: 4 bases; junction bases outside the gene matches: 14. Germline values: CDR1 MGHRA, CDR2 YSYEKL. In DNA form, the CDR3 reads TGCGCCAGCAGCCAGTCCCTAGCGGGAGGTAACTTCGGATACGAGCAGTACTTC. Amino acids: CASSQSLAGGNFGYEQYF.

V is TRBV5-1 and J is TRBJ2-7, with D possibly being TRBD2 (6 bases). Germline-derived CDR1 and CDR2 are SGHRS and YFSETQ. V gave up 4 bases and J gave up 1 base, with 12 bases separating them. The length of the CDR3 is 14 residues. The CDR3 DNA is TGCGCCAGCAGCCCCGGGGGTTCTTCCTACGAGCAGTACTTC. Amino acids: CASSPGGSSYEQYF.

The DNA of the CDR3 is TGTGCCAGTAGTATCGGACCGGTCACAGATACGCAGTATTTT. It yields the protein CASSIGPVTDTQYF. This rearrangement joins TRBV19 to TRBJ2-3; D unclear. The V and J ends lost 3 bases and 2 bases respectively, with 9 bases between them. This CDR3 is 14 amino acids long. Germline V gives CDR1 LNHDA, CDR2 SQIVND (reference sequence).

This clone was recorded once. The chain recombines TRBV19 with TRBJ2-3; tentative D call: TRBD2 (6 bases). This CDR3 region has 13 residues. The ends were cut back, 7 bases at V and 2 bases at J, with 10 bases in the middle. Germline values: CDR1 LNHDA, CDR2 SQIVND (reference sequence). The CDR3 nucleotides are TGTGCCAGTACCGGACTATTCACAGATACGCAGTATTTT. This gives the protein CASTGLFTDTQYF.

The chain links TRBV5-1 to TRBJ1-3, with D tentatively TRBD1 (6 bases). Germline CDR1 and CDR2: SGHRS and YFSETQ. The CDR3 totals 14 residues. The ends were cut back, 3 bases at V and 0 bases at J, with 7 bases in the middle. The CDR3 protein is CASSSQGSGNTIYF. In nucleotides, the CDR3 is TGCGCCAGCAGCTCACAGGGCTCTGGAAACACCATATATTTT.